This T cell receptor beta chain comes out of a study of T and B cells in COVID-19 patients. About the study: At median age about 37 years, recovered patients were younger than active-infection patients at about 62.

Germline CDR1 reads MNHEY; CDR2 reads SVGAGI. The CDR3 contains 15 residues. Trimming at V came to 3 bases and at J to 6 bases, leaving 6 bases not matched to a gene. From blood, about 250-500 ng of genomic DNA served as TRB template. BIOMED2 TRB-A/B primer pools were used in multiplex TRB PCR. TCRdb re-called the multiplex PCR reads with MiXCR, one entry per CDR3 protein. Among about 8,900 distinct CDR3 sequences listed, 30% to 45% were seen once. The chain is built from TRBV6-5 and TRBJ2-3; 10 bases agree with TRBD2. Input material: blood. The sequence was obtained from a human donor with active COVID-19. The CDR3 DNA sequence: TGTGCCAGCAGTTATGAAGGGACTAGCGTTGATACGCAGTATTTT. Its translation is CASSYEGTSVDTQYF.